These 29 T cell receptor beta chains originate from one sample sequenced in a study of cytomegalovirus exposure and HLA in healthy donors. Primers: 60 Vbeta forward and 13 Jbeta reverse. Using immunoSEQ multiplex PCR, the repertoire was profiled, and TCRdb retains in-frame clones only, with some absent. The sample includes over 100,000 clones, less than 80% of them seen just once. The sequenced sample was PBMCs. Receptor source: a woman under 40 in good health and CMV-seronegative.

The chain recombines TRBV4-3 with TRBJ1-3, with D perhaps TRBD1 (6 bases). With 1 base removed from V and 0 bases from J, the gap between germline ends came to 16 bases. The CDR3 runs to 18 residues. Germline loops: CDR1 LGHNA, CDR2 YSLEER. CDR3 protein: CASSQAGTSYFSGNTIYF. CDR3 sequence (DNA): TGCGCCAGCAGCCAAGCGGGGACATCCTACTTCTCTGGAAACACCATATATTTT.

The chain is built from TRBV28 and TRBJ1-2, with D possibly being TRBD1 (5 bases). The length of the CDR3 is 15 residues. Germline V gene sequence: CDR1 MDHEN, CDR2 SYDVKM. V was trimmed by 8 bases and J by 4 bases, leaving 20 bases between them. CDR3 bases: TGTGCCAGCCTTACTTCCCGATCAGACAGCTATGGCTACACCTTC. Translation gives CASLTSRSDSYGYTF.

The genes are TRBV14 and TRBJ2-7, with 12 bases matching TRBD2. This CDR3 contains 15 residues. Germline V gives CDR1 SGHDN, CDR2 FVKESK. V dropped 3 bases and J dropped 7; count of bases not matched to a gene: 7. This CDR3 is CASSQRTSGIREQYF. In DNA, the CDR3 is TGTGCCAGCAGCCAGAGGACTAGCGGGATTCGTGAGCAGTACTTC.

The rearrangement joins TRBV6-1 to TRBJ2-1, with 12 bases fitting TRBD2. The V segment lost 4 bases and the J segment 4 bases; nucleotides outside the gene matches: 11. Germline V gene data show CDR1 as MNHNS and CDR2 as SASEGT. The CDR3 has 18 amino acids. The CDR3: CASSGRTSGNGIYNEQFF. The CDR3 bases are TGTGCCAGCAGTGGGCGGACTAGCGGGAATGGAATTTACAATGAGCAGTTCTTC.

The chain links TRBV5-6 to TRBJ2-3; 13 nucleotides align to TRBD2. Germline CDR1 and CDR2: SGHDT and YYEEEE. The CDR3 has 17 residues. Trimming cost V 5 bases and J 4 bases; bases outside gene matches: 10. CDR3 nucleotides: TGTGCCAGCAGTCGACTAGCGGGAGGACCCCCCCCAGATACGCAGTATTTT. Translating it yields CASSRLAGGPPPDTQYF.

CDR3 sequence reads: CASSGGLAGGPYTGELFF. DNA for the CDR3: TGTGCCAGCAGCGGCGGACTAGCGGGAGGACCGTACACCGGGGAGCTGTTTTTT. V usage is TRBV9 and J usage is TRBJ2-2, with 14 positions matching TRBD2. J was trimmed by 3 bases and V by 3 bases; bases with no gene match: 7. Germline assignment: CDR1 SGDLS and CDR2 YYNGEE. The CDR3 covers 18 residues.

J is TRBJ2-7 and V is TRBV15; 9 bases fit TRBD2. The germline gives CDR1 LNHNV, CDR2 YYDKDF (reference sequence). V was pared by 5 bases and J by 0 bases, with 5 bases of the junction left unmatched. The CDR3 is 15 residues long. This CDR3 reads CATSAPGLASYEQYF. CDR3 coding DNA: TGTGCCACCAGCGCCCCGGGACTAGCCTCCTACGAGCAGTACTTC. The variable domain in full, with the rest retrieved from reference TRBV15 and TRBJ2-7, is DAMVIQNPRYQVTQFGKPVTLSCSQTLNHNVMYWYQQKSSQAPKLLFHYYDKDFNNEADTPDNFQSRRPNTSFCFLDIRSPGLGDTAMYLCATSAPGLASYEQYFGPGTRLTVT.

The genes are TRBV6-6 and TRBJ2-7; D might be TRBD1 (5 bases). CDR1 and CDR2 from the germline V gene are MNHNY and SVGAGI (reference sequence). This CDR3 spans 13 amino acids. The V end lost 5 bases, the J end lost 2 bases, and 10 bases lay between the germline ends. CDR3 region: CASSAQATYEQYF. CDR3 nucleotide sequence: TGTGCCAGCAGTGCACAGGCAACCTACGAGCAGTACTTC.

V gene TRBV4-3 combines with J gene TRBJ2-5, with 8 positions matching TRBD1. The CDR3 extends over 17 amino acids. Trimming took 0 bases from V and 3 from J; bases not matched to a gene: 9. Germline V CDR1 and CDR2: LGHNA, YSLEER. CDR3 loop: CASSQEGLGTGEETQYF. CDR3 nucleotide sequence: TGCGCCAGCAGCCAAGAGGGTTTAGGGACAGGAGAAGAGACCCAGTACTTC.

V and J are TRBV6-4 and TRBJ2-5; D is uncertain. The CDR3 is 13 amino acids. The ends were cut back, 5 bases at V and 2 bases at J, with 9 bases in the middle. Germline V gene sequence: CDR1 MRHNA, CDR2 SNTAGT. As DNA, the CDR3 is TGTGCCAGCAGTAGGAACGGGCAAGAGACCCAGTACTTC. Its translation: CASSRNGQETQYF.

This clone was recorded a few times. This chain joins TRBV5-6 and TRBJ2-3; 9 positions match TRBD2. CDR1 is SGHDT and CDR2 is YYEEEE in the germline V gene. V gave up 4 bases and J gave up 8 bases; unmatched junction bases: 20. This CDR3 contains 18 residues. The CDR3 DNA reads as TGTGCCAGCAGCAGGGAGCGTACCGGGACTAGCCTCTTTAGTACGCAGTATTTT. Translated: CASSRERTGTSLFSTQYF.

The chain has TRBV30 and TRBJ2-5; 9 bases line up with TRBD1. Germline V CDR1 and CDR2: GTSNPN, SVGIG (reference sequence). V was pared by 4 bases and J by 5 bases, with 5 bases of the junction left unmatched. CDR3 length: 13 residues. CDR3 protein: CAWTTGGRETQYF. Written as DNA, the CDR3 is TGTGCCTGGACCACAGGGGGCAGGGAGACCCAGTACTTC. The full variable domain, in which reference TRBV30 and TRBJ2-5 provide the parts outside the CDR3, is SQTIHQWPATLVQPVGSPLSLECTVEGTSNPNLYWYRQAAGRGLQLLFYSVGIGQISSEVPQNLSASRPQDRQFILSSKKLLLSDSGFYLCAWTTGGRETQYFGPGTRLLVL.

This clone has a handful of counts. The chain has TRBV4-3 and TRBJ2-7; D perhaps matches TRBD2 (5 bases). Germline lookup yields CDR1 LGHNA and CDR2 YSLEER. The germline V and J ends were trimmed by 0 bases and 3 bases, with 15 bases remaining between them. The CDR3 has 16 amino acids. The CDR3: CASSQDLAGPDYEQYF. In nucleotides, the CDR3 is TGCGCCAGCAGCCAAGATCTAGCAGGACCCGACTACGAGCAGTACTTC.

The chain carries TRBV6-1 and TRBJ1-1; 8 bases match TRBD1. The V and J ends lost 5 bases and 4 bases, in that order; junction bases with no gene match: 9. Germline CDR1 reads MNHNS; CDR2 reads SASEGT. This CDR3 spans 15 amino acids. The chain's CDR3 is CASSTRTGTSTEAFF. CDR3 nucleotides: TGTGCCAGCAGTACCCGGACAGGGACGAGCACTGAAGCTTTCTTT.

In nucleotides, the CDR3 is TGTGCCAGCAGCCCGCGAGCGGGAGTTACAGATACGCAGTATTTT. The encoded protein is CASSPRAGVTDTQYF. This chain links TRBV11-3 with TRBJ2-3, with 8 bases aligning to TRBD2. The trim removed 5 bases at V and 3 bases at J, leaving 7 bases unmatched. Germline V gives CDR1 SGHNT, CDR2 YENEEA. The CDR3 length is 15 residues.

In its sample, this clone was seen once. The chain has TRBV18 and TRBJ2-7; TRBD1 matches at 9 bases. The V gene's germline CDR1 is KGHSH and CDR2 LQKENI. V shed 2 bases, J shed 3 bases, and the junction held 5 bases outside the gene matches. This CDR3 is 15 amino acids long. The CDR3: CASSPRGQGNYEQYF. CDR3 DNA: TGTGCCAGCTCACCAAGAGGACAGGGGAACTACGAGCAGTACTTC.

The chain is built from TRBV4-1 and TRBJ1-4; D gene ambiguous. The CDR3 totals 16 residues. Per the germline V gene, CDR1 is MGHRA and CDR2 is YSYEKL. Trimming left V 4 bases short and J 0 bases short, with 12 bases between. The CDR3 coding sequence is TGCGCCAGCAGCCTGAGTGAGACAACAACTAATGAAAAACTGTTTTTT. Its protein is CASSLSETTTNEKLFF.

This rearrangement joins TRBV28 to TRBJ1-1, with TRBD1 identical over 9 bases. CDR3 length equals 16 residues. CDR1 and CDR2 from the germline V gene are MDHEN and SYDVKM. Trimming took 5 bases from V and 1 from J; bases not matched to a gene: 8. Here the CDR3 DNA reads TGTGCCAGCAGTGAAACCGGGACAGGGTGGAACACTGAAGCTTTCTTT. It specifies CASSETGTGWNTEAFF.

CDR3 in DNA: TGTGCCAGTAACCAGTTCGACAGGCCCTATCAGCCCCAGCATTTT. Translated, it gives CASNQFDRPYQPQHF. The chain employs TRBV19 and TRBJ1-5, with D tentatively TRBD1 (6 bases). Germline V gene lookup returns CDR1 LNHDA and CDR2 SQIVND (reference sequence). The CDR3 has 15 amino acids. V was shortened by 7 bases and J by 5 bases, with 18 bases between the two germline ends.

The chain couples TRBV5-1 to TRBJ2-1; TRBD2 matches at 11 bases. Germline V CDR1 and CDR2: SGHRS, YFSETQ. V shed 4 bases and J 7 bases; nucleotides not matched to a gene: 16. The CDR3 is 18 residues long. CDR3 DNA: TGCGCCAGCAGCAGAACGGCTCAGGGACTAGCGGAGCCGAATGAGCAGTTCTTC. It encodes CASSRTAQGLAEPNEQFF.

The chain couples TRBV7-3 to TRBJ2-1; 8 nucleotides line up with TRBD1. The V segment lost 2 bases and the J segment 4 bases; nucleotides outside the gene matches: 7. The CDR3 runs 16 residues. Germline values: CDR1 SGHTA, CDR2 FQGTGA. The CDR3 loop is CASSLPGQGQYNEQFF. The CDR3 nucleotides read TGTGCCAGCAGCTTACCAGGACAGGGTCAGTACAATGAGCAGTTCTTC. The entire variable domain, with the rest obtained from reference TRBV7-3 and TRBJ2-1, is as follows: GAGVSQTPSNKVTEKGKYVELRCDPISGHTALYWYRQSLGQGPEFLIYFQGTGAADDSGLPNDRFFAVRPEGSVSTLKIQRTERGDSAVYLCASSLPGQGQYNEQFFGPGTRLTVL.

The chain carries TRBV4-1 and TRBJ2-7, with TRBD1 matching over 7 bases. Germline CDR1 and CDR2: MGHRA and YSYEKL. The CDR3 is 13 amino acids. Trimming removed 3 bases from V and 5 bases from J; junction bases left unmatched: 4. The CDR3 here is CASSHRDRDEQYF. The CDR3 nucleotides read TGCGCCAGCAGCCACCGCGACAGGGACGAGCAGTACTTC.

The chain uses TRBV6-5 and TRBJ1-2; 7 bases are a match to TRBD1. J lost 5 bases, V lost 6 bases, and 12 bases had no gene match. The length of the CDR3 is 15 residues. Looked up from germline, CDR1 is MNHEY and CDR2 is SVGAGI. The CDR3 reads CASRLRATGIYGYTF. The DNA of the CDR3 is TGTGCCAGCAGACTCAGGGCGACAGGGATATATGGCTACACCTTC.

This chain connects TRBV7-3 to TRBJ2-1; a weak D match, TRBD2 (6 bases). Trimming left V 1 base short and J 5 bases short, with 9 bases between. Germline V CDR1 and CDR2: SGHTA, FQGTGA. There are 14 residues in the CDR3. CDR3 in amino acids: CASSLRRTNNEQFF. The CDR3, as DNA: TGTGCCAGCAGCTTAAGGAGGACTAACAATGAGCAGTTCTTC.

This clone has just one count. Germline and junction disagree at one end, which may indicate a read error. The CDR3 here is CASSQWRTGEESF. CDR3 sequence (DNA): TGTGCCAGCAGTCAATGGCGGACAGGGGAGGAATCATTT. This chain links TRBV27 with TRBJ1-1, with 9 bases matching TRBD1. CDR1 and CDR2 (germline): MNHEY, SMNVEV (reference sequence). The CDR3 has 13 amino acids.

This clone was counted a few times. J is TRBJ2-5 and V is TRBV7-9; 7 positions agree with TRBD1. The J call may be incorrect, as the DNA end agrees better with TRBJ2-7. This CDR3 has 14 residues. In germline, CDR1 is SEHNR, CDR2 FQNEAQ (reference sequence). DNA for the CDR3: TGTGCCAGCAGCGAAGGACAGGCCCGGAACGAGCAGTACTTC. It codes for CASSEGQARNEQYF.

This clone came up a few times. J is TRBJ2-5 and V is TRBV29-1; 12 bases agree with TRBD2. This CDR3 is built from 14 residues. In germline, CDR1 is SQVTM, CDR2 ANQGSEA. Trimming at V came to 6 bases and at J to 5 bases, leaving 7 bases not matched to a gene. The CDR3 protein is CSVLAGGPRETQYF. The CDR3 DNA sequence: TGCAGCGTGCTAGCGGGAGGGCCCCGGGAGACCCAGTACTTC.

This rearrangement joins TRBV11-3 to TRBJ2-7, with unresolved D. The CDR3 has 13 residues. Germline CDR1 is SGHNT and CDR2 is YENEEA. Trimming left V 3 bases short and J 0 bases short, with 6 bases between. Here the CDR3 reads CASSLGNSYEQYF. The CDR3 DNA reads TGTGCCAGCAGCTTGGGCAACTCCTACGAGCAGTACTTC.

V and J are TRBV7-9 and TRBJ1-5; TRBD1 might be the D (6 bases). Trimming took off 5 bases at V and 3 bases at J, with 8 bases between the two ends. The CDR3 is 13 amino acids. Germline V gives CDR1 SEHNR, CDR2 FQNEAQ (reference sequence). CDR3 sequence reads: CASSGQFNQPQHF. The CDR3 DNA follows: TGTGCCAGCAGCGGACAGTTCAATCAGCCCCAGCATTTT.